This T cell receptor (beta chain) was sequenced during a study of Ad26.COV2.S vaccination and SARS-CoV-2 variants. CDR1 and CDR2 (germline): MNHEY, SVGAGI. This CDR3 is built from 15 residues. V was clipped by 8 bases and J by 5 bases; unmatched bases: 13. The data were produced by immunoSEQ multiplex PCR, yet TCRdb's version contains in-frame clones alone and is incomplete. This sample has 100,000 or so clones, with around 81% found just once. This material consisted of peripheral blood, taken after recovery from COVID-19. The TCR comes from a human donor who had recovered from COVID-19. The chain has TRBV6-5 and TRBJ1-1, with 8 bases lining up with TRBD1. This chain's CDR3 is CASEPGQGGRTEAFF. The CDR3 DNA sequence: TGTGCCAGCGAGCCTGGACAGGGAGGGAGGACTGAAGCTTTCTTT.